The 14 T cell receptor beta chains given below trace back to one sample, sequenced in a study of response to subunit inactivated influenza vaccine. TCRdb redid the calling of the RT-PCR reads with MiXCR, one entry per CDR3 protein. The sample carries around 750,000 distinct CDR3 sequences, around 20% recorded once. The material sequenced was PBMCs from blood, taken around 5 days after vaccination. These receptors came from a man aged 50-60 years who received an inactivated influenza vaccine.

This clonotype was observed once. At one of its ends the junction is not consistent with the germline gene, which may arise from a read error. The chain is built from TRBV7-2 and TRBJ2-7; 7 bases fit TRBD1. CDR1 is SGHTA, CDR2 FQGNSA, per germline. CDR3 length: 14 amino acids. CDR3 in amino acids: CASSLGDSTYEQSF. As DNA, the CDR3 is TGTGCCAGCAGCTTAGGGGACAGCACCTACGAGCAGTCCTTC.

The genes are TRBV19 and TRBJ1-2; D possibly corresponds to TRBD1 (5 bases). V was trimmed by 7 bases and J by 8 bases, leaving 20 bases between them. The germline gives CDR1 LNHDA, CDR2 SQIVND (reference sequence). The CDR3 has 14 residues. This CDR3 is CASTPGLPGWGYTF. The CDR3 nucleotides are TGTGCCAGTACCCCGGGACTCCCAGGCTGGGGCTACACCTTC.

This clonotype showed up just a few times. The chain carries TRBV4-3 and TRBJ2-1, with D unresolved. This CDR3 comprises 13 residues. Deletions cut 2 bases from V and 4 bases from J, with 6 bases between. Germline V gene data show CDR1 as LGHNA and CDR2 as YSLEER. The CDR3 is CASSQFPYNEQFF. The CDR3 DNA reads as TGCGCCAGCAGCCAATTCCCTTACAATGAGCAGTTCTTC.

The J gene is TRBJ2-7, the V gene TRBV7-6, with D perhaps given as TRBD1 or TRBD2 (6 bases each). V shed 0 bases and J shed 6 bases, with 12 bases lying between them. This CDR3 is built from 14 residues. The V gene's germline CDR1 is SGHVS and CDR2 FNYEAQ. CDR3 nucleotide sequence: TGTGCCAGCAGCTTAGCGGAAGGGGGGCCCGAGCAGTACTTC. Protein sequence: CASSLAEGGPEQYF.

The chain combines TRBV6-2 or TRBV6-3 with TRBJ2-7, with 9 positions matching TRBD1. V was pared by 6 bases and J by 6 bases, with 9 bases of the junction left unmatched. Germline-derived CDR1 and CDR2 are MNHEY and SVGEGT. This CDR3 region has 14 residues. CDR3 sequence: CASRQGTGSAEQYF. The CDR3 coding sequence is TGTGCCAGCAGACAAGGGACAGGGTCTGCCGAGCAGTACTTC.

This clonotype was observed a few times. The CDR3 region is CSATKGVGLHSNQPQHF. CDR3 in DNA: TGCAGTGCCACCAAGGGGGTAGGGCTGCATAGCAATCAGCCCCAGCATTTT. The chain carries TRBV20-1 and TRBJ1-5; tentatively, D is TRBD1 (6 bases). This CDR3 has 17 residues. Per germline, CDR1 DFQATT and CDR2 SNEGSKA (reference sequence). The germline V and J ends were trimmed by 6 bases and 0 bases, with 21 bases remaining between them.

The CDR3 spells CASSYRDRVAYGYTF. Written as DNA, the CDR3 is TGTGCCAGCAGTTATCGGGACAGGGTAGCCTATGGCTACACCTTC. V usage is TRBV6-5 and J usage is TRBJ1-2, with 9 bases matching TRBD1. The CDR3 totals 15 residues. V lost 3 bases, J lost 4 bases, and 6 bases stayed unmatched. CDR1 is MNHEY, CDR2 SVGAGI, per germline.

Written as DNA, the CDR3 is TGTGCCAGCATCCTCGGGACCCCCTACAATGAGCAGTTCTTC. Its protein is CASILGTPYNEQFF. The V and J genes are TRBV7-9 and TRBJ2-1; either TRBD1 or TRBD2 may fit D (5 bases each). CDR1 SEHNR and CDR2 FQNEAQ come from the germline V gene (reference sequence). The V end lost 7 bases, the J end lost 2 bases, and 12 bases lay between the germline ends. The CDR3 length is 14 residues.

This chain joins TRBV7-9 and TRBJ2-5; D is undetermined. V was trimmed by 5 bases and J by 5 bases, leaving 9 bases between them. Germline V gene sequence: CDR1 SEHNR, CDR2 FQNEAQ (reference sequence). The CDR3 loop spans 12 amino acids. CDR3 sequence reads: CASSPAWETQYF. CDR3 nucleotide sequence: TGTGCCAGCAGCCCAGCCTGGGAGACCCAGTACTTC.

This clonotype was counted between two and nine times. The chain has TRBV20-1 and TRBJ2-2, with 9 bases lining up with TRBD2. Germline V gives CDR1 DFQATT, CDR2 SNEGSKA (reference sequence). V lost 3 bases, J lost 4 bases, and 6 bases stayed unmatched. The CDR3 is 15 amino acids. The CDR3 sequence: CSARASGVRTGELFF. The CDR3, as DNA: TGCAGTGCTAGGGCTAGCGGGGTACGCACCGGGGAGCTGTTTTTT.

This clonotype was counted a few times. The chain uses TRBV4-1 and TRBJ2-3, with D perhaps being TRBD1 or TRBD2 (5 bases each). In germline, CDR1 is MGHRA, CDR2 YSYEKL. Trimming left V 4 bases short and J 8 bases short, with 28 bases between. The CDR3 extends over 18 amino acids. CDR3 coding DNA: TGCGCCAGCAGCCTCCCGACCCGGCGACCTGACGGGGCAGGTACGCAGTATTTT. It encodes CASSLPTRRPDGAGTQYF.

The CDR3 sequence: CSVVKYQETQYF. Written as DNA, the CDR3 is TGCAGCGTTGTGAAGTACCAAGAGACCCAGTACTTC. The chain recombines TRBV29-1 with TRBJ2-5; D call uncertain. V gave up 4 bases and J gave up 0 bases, with 6 bases separating them. Germline CDR1 and CDR2: SQVTM and ANQGSEA. This CDR3 contains 12 residues.

This chain links TRBV10-3 with TRBJ2-7; perhaps TRBD1 as D (5 bases). CDR1 and CDR2 (germline): ENHRY, SYGVKD. The CDR3 loop spans 16 amino acids. Trimming left V 4 bases short and J 0 bases short, with 16 bases between. CDR3 sequence: CAISAVDSTTSYEQYF. CDR3 bases: TGTGCCATCAGTGCGGTTGACAGTACAACCTCCTACGAGCAGTACTTC.

This clonotype came up a few times. V gene TRBV29-1 combines with J gene TRBJ2-1; TRBD2 aligns across 8 bases. The CDR3 runs 14 residues. J lost 4 bases, V lost 4 bases, and 6 bases had no gene match. In germline, CDR1 is SQVTM, CDR2 ANQGSEA. The CDR3 reads CSVGVAGFYNEQFF. CDR3 DNA: TGCAGCGTTGGGGTAGCGGGGTTTTACAATGAGCAGTTCTTC.